A selection of T cell receptor beta chains follows, all from one sample in a study of T cell changes during pregnancy in multiple sclerosis. Sequencing used immunoSEQ multiplex PCR; TCRdb keeps in-frame clones, though not all of them. The sample records approximately 100,000 clones, around 93% being singletons. Specimen: peripheral blood, collected in the first trimester of pregnancy. These receptors originate from a female donor with multiple sclerosis, enrolled in a pregnancy study. The CDR3 runs from the conserved cysteine through the conserved F or W. A D gene is named only where the DNA matches it firmly. Only part of the rows carry a size: once, few, many, or a class if the clone is expanded.

j_gene: TRBJ2-2; abundance: once; d_gene: .; v_gene: TRBV19; CDR3aa: CASNTAVNTGELFF; CDR3nt: TGTGCCAGTAATACCGCAGTCAACACCGGGGAGCTGTTTTTT
j_gene: TRBJ1-2; abundance: .; d_gene: TRBD1; v_gene: TRBV18; CDR3aa: CASSSGTGDGYTF; CDR3nt: TGTGCCAGCTCATCAGGGACAGGGGACGGCTACACCTTC
j_gene: TRBJ1-1; abundance: .; d_gene: .; v_gene: TRBV15; CDR3aa: CATSRGDPWSEAFF; CDR3nt: TGTGCCACCAGCAGAGGAGATCCTTGGAGTGAAGCTTTCTTT
j_gene: TRBJ1-1; abundance: .; d_gene: .; v_gene: TRBV7-9; CDR3aa: CASSSFPLNTEAFF; CDR3nt: TGTGCCAGCAGCTCATTCCCCCTGAACACTGAAGCTTTCTTT
j_gene: TRBJ1-5; abundance: .; d_gene: TRBD1; v_gene: TRBV5-1; CDR3aa: CASSRTGDANQPQHF; CDR3nt: TGCGCCAGCAGCAGGACAGGGGACGCGAATCAGCCCCAGCATTTT
j_gene: TRBJ2-2; abundance: .; d_gene: TRBD1; v_gene: TRBV4-1; CDR3aa: CASSQGDRAYTGELFF; CDR3nt: TGCGCCAGCAGCCAAGGAGACAGGGCGTACACCGGGGAGCTGTTTTTT
j_gene: TRBJ1-4; abundance: .; d_gene: .; v_gene: TRBV13; CDR3aa: CASSLRVLTAPEEKLFF; CDR3nt: TGTGCCAGCAGCTTAAGGGTATTGACAGCCCCCGAGGAAAAACTGTTTTTT
j_gene: TRBJ2-7; abundance: .; d_gene: .; v_gene: TRBV12-5; CDR3aa: CASGSGLPYEQYF; CDR3nt: TGTGCTAGTGGTTCAGGACTACCCTACGAGCAGTACTTC
j_gene: TRBJ2-7; abundance: .; d_gene: .; v_gene: TRBV11-2; CDR3aa: CASSLGAGDEQYF; CDR3nt: TGTGCCAGCAGCTTAGGCGCAGGGGACGAGCAGTACTTC
j_gene: TRBJ1-2; abundance: .; d_gene: .; v_gene: TRBV20-1; CDR3aa: CSARAYYGYTF; CDR3nt: TGCAGTGCTAGAGCCTACTATGGCTACACCTTC
j_gene: TRBJ1-4; abundance: .; d_gene: TRBD1; v_gene: TRBV5-1; CDR3aa: CASSWTGSGNEKLFF; CDR3nt: TGCGCCAGCAGCTGGACAGGGAGCGGTAATGAAAAACTGTTTTTT
j_gene: TRBJ1-6; abundance: few; d_gene: .; v_gene: TRBV27; CDR3aa: CASSFRGYSPLHF; CDR3nt: TGTGCCAGCAGTTTTAGAGGGTACTCACCCCTCCACTTT
j_gene: TRBJ2-5; abundance: .; d_gene: TRBD2; v_gene: TRBV5-8; CDR3aa: CASSPGLAGARETQYF; CDR3nt: TGTGCCAGCAGCCCAGGGCTAGCGGGAGCTCGAGAGACCCAGTACTTC
j_gene: TRBJ2-7; abundance: .; d_gene: .; v_gene: TRBV4-1; CDR3aa: CASSQDPQPRGPQGGEQYF; CDR3nt: TGCGCCAGCAGCCAAGATCCGCAACCGAGGGGGCCCCAAGGAGGGGAGCAGTACTTC
j_gene: TRBJ2-5; abundance: .; d_gene: TRBD1; v_gene: TRBV2; CDR3aa: CASKQGQIQETQYF; CDR3nt: TGTGCCAGCAAGCAGGGACAGATACAAGAGACCCAGTACTTC
j_gene: TRBJ1-3; abundance: .; d_gene: .; v_gene: TRBV4-2; CDR3aa: CASSQPTYYSGNTIYF; CDR3nt: TGTGCCAGCAGCCAACCGACTTACTACTCTGGAAACACCATATATTTT
j_gene: TRBJ2-3; abundance: .; d_gene: TRBD1; v_gene: TRBV5-6; CDR3aa: CASSPGGGTDTQYF; CDR3nt: TGTGCCAGCAGCCCAGGGGGAGGCACAGATACGCAGTATTTT
j_gene: TRBJ1-1; abundance: .; d_gene: TRBD1; v_gene: TRBV7-2; CDR3aa: CASRPDPGQANTEAFF; CDR3nt: TGTGCCAGCAGACCGGACCCCGGACAGGCAAACACTGAAGCTTTCTTT
j_gene: TRBJ2-2; abundance: .; d_gene: TRBD1; v_gene: TRBV7-2; CDR3aa: CASSPGDRAGGELFF; CDR3nt: TGTGCCAGCAGCCCAGGGGACAGGGCTGGCGGGGAGCTGTTTTTT
j_gene: TRBJ1-1; abundance: .; d_gene: .; v_gene: TRBV27; CDR3aa: CASSLSGSHEAFF; CDR3nt: TGTGCCAGCAGTTTATCCGGTTCCCATGAAGCTTTCTTT
j_gene: TRBJ2-7; abundance: .; d_gene: .; v_gene: TRBV5-4; CDR3aa: CASSQDSGHYEQYF; CDR3nt: TGTGCCAGCAGCCAGGACAGCGGCCACTACGAGCAGTACTTC
j_gene: TRBJ2-1; abundance: .; d_gene: TRBD2; v_gene: TRBV2; CDR3aa: CASINSGGSYNEQFF; CDR3nt: TGTGCCAGCATTAATAGCGGGGGGTCCTACAATGAGCAGTTCTTC
j_gene: TRBJ1-4; abundance: .; d_gene: TRBD1; v_gene: TRBV2; CDR3aa: CASRTNRGSGEKLFF; CDR3nt: TGTGCCAGCAGAACTAACAGGGGGAGCGGTGAAAAACTGTTTTTT
j_gene: TRBJ2-3; abundance: .; d_gene: TRBD2; v_gene: TRBV11-1; CDR3aa: CASSPTSGGWADTQYF; CDR3nt: TGTGCCAGCAGCCCTACTAGCGGGGGGTGGGCAGATACGCAGTATTTT
j_gene: TRBJ2-7; abundance: .; d_gene: .; v_gene: TRBV7-9; CDR3aa: CASSLSGQGRDEQYF; CDR3nt: TGTGCCAGCAGCTTATCGGGGCAGGGGAGGGACGAGCAGTACTTC
j_gene: TRBJ1-1; abundance: once; d_gene: .; v_gene: TRBV7-8; CDR3aa: CASSFRGESAFF; CDR3nt: TGTGCCAGCAGCTTCCGGGGGGAATCGGCTTTCTTT
j_gene: TRBJ1-6; abundance: .; d_gene: .; v_gene: TRBV10-3; CDR3aa: CAIRGDNWPSPLHF; CDR3nt: TGTGCCATCAGGGGCGACAACTGGCCTTCACCCCTCCACTTT